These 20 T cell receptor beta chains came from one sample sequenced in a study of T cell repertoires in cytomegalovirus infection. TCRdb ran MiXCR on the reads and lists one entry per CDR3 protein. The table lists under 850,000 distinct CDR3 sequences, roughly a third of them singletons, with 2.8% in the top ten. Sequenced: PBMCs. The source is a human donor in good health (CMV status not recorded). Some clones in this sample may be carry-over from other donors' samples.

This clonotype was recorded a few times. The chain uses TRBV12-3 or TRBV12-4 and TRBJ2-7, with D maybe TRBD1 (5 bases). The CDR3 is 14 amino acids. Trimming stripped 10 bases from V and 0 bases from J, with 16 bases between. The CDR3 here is CATRSARDSYEQYF. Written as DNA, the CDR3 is TGTGCCACCCGCTCGGCCAGGGACTCCTACGAGCAGTACTTC.

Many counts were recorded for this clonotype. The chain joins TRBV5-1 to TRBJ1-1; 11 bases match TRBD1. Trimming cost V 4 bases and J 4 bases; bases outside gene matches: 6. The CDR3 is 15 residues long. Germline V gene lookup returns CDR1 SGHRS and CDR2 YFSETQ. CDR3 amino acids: CASSLGQGARTEAFF. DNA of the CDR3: TGCGCCAGCAGCCTCGGACAGGGGGCGCGCACTGAAGCTTTCTTT. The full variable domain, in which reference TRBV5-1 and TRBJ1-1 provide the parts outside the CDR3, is KAGVTQTPRYLIKTRGQQVTLSCSPISGHRSVSWYQQTPGQGLQFLFEYFSETQRNKGNFPGRFSGRQFSNSRSEMNVSTLELGDSALYLCASSLGQGARTEAFFGQGTRLTVV.

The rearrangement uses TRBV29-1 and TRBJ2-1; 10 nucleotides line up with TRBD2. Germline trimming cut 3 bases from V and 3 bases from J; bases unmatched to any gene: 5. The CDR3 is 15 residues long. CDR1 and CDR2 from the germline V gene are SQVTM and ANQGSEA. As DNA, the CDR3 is TGCAGCGTTGAGTGGCTAGCGGGAGTCTACAATGAGCAGTTCTTC. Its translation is CSVEWLAGVYNEQFF.

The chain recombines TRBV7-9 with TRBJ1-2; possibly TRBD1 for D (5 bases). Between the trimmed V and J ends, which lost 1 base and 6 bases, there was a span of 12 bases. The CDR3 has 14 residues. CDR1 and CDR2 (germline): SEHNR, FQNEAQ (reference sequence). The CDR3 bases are TGTGCCAGCAGCTTAGAGGGCTTAGGGGATGGCTACACCTTC. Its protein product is CASSLEGLGDGYTF. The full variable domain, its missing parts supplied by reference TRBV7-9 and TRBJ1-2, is DTGVSQNPRHKITKRGQNVTFRCDPISEHNRLYWYRQTLGQGPEFLTYFQNEAQLEKSRLLSDRFSAERPKGSFSTLEIQRTEQGDSAMYLCASSLEGLGDGYTFGSGTRLTVV.

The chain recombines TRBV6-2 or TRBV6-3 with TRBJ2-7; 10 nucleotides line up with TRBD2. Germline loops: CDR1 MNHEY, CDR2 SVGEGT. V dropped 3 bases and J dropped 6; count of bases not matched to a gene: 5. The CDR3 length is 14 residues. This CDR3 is CASSYQRGGSEQYF. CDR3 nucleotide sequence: TGTGCCAGCAGTTATCAGCGGGGGGGCTCCGAGCAGTACTTC.

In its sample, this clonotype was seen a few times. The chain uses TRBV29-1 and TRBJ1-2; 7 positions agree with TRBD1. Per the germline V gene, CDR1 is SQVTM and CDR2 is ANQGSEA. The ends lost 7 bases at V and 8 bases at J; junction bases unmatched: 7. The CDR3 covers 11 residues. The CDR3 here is CSGVQGRGYTF. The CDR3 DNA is TGCAGCGGGGTACAGGGGCGCGGCTACACCTTC.

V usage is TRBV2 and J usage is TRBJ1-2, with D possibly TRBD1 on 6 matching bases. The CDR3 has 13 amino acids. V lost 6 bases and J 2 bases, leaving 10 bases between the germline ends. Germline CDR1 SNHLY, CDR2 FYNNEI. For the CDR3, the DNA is TGTGCCAGCAGCGTCGGACAGAACTATGGCTACACCTTC. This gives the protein CASSVGQNYGYTF.

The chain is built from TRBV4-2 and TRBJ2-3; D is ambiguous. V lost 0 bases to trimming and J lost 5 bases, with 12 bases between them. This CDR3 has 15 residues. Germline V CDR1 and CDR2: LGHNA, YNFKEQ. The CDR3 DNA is TGTGCCAGCAGCCAAGATCTCCTGCCCCTAGATACGCAGTATTTT. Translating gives CASSQDLLPLDTQYF.

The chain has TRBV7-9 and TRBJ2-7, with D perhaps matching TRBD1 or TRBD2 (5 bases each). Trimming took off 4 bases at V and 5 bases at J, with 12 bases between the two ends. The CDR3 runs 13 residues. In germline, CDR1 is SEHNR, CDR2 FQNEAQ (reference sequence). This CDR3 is CASSWAGSHEQYF. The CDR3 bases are TGTGCCAGCAGCTGGGCAGGGAGCCACGAGCAGTACTTC.

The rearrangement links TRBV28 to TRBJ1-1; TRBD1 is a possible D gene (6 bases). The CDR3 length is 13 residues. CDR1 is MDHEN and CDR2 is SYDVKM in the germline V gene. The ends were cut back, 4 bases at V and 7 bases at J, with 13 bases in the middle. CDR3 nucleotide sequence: TGTGCCAGCAGTTCCCGAAACAGGGATGAAGCTTTCTTT. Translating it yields CASSSRNRDEAFF. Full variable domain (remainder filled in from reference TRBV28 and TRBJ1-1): DVKVTQSSRYLVKRTGEKVFLECVQDMDHENMFWYRQDPGLGLRLIYFSYDVKMKEKGDIPEGYSVSREKKERFSLILESASTNQTSMYLCASSSRNRDEAFFGQGTRLTVV.

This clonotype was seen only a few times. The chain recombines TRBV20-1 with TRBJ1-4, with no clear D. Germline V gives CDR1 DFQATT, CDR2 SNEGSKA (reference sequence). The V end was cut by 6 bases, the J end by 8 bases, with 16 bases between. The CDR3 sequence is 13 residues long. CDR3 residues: CSALGEREEKLFF. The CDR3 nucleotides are TGCAGTGCCCTCGGAGAACGGGAGGAAAAACTGTTTTTT.

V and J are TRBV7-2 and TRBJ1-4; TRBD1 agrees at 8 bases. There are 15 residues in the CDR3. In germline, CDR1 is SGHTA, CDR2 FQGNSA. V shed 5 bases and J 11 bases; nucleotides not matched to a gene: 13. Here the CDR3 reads CASSPPGGAVAKLFF. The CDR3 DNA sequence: TGTGCCAGCAGCCCACCAGGGGGCGCGGTAGCCAAACTGTTTTTT. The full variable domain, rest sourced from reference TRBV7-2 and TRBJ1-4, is GAGVSQSPSNKVTEKGKDVELRCDPISGHTALYWYRQSLGQGLEFLIYFQGNSAPDKSGLPSDRFSAERTGGSVSTLTIQRTQQEDSAVYLCASSPPGGAVAKLFFGSGTQLSVL.

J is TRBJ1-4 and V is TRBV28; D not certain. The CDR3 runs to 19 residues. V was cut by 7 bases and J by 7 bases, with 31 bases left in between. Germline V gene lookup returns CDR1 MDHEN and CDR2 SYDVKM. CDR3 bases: TGTGCCAGCATCAGCCCCCGACACAGTGAGGAAATCAGAAGTGAAAAACTGTTTTTT. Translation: CASISPRHSEEIRSEKLFF.

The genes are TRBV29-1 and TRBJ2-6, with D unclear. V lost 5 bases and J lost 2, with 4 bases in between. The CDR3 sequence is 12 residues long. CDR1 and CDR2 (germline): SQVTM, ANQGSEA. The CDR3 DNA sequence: TGCAGCGTTCTGACTGGGGCCAACGTCCTGACTTTC. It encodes CSVLTGANVLTF. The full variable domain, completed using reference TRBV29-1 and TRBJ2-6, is SAVISQKPSRDICQRGTSLTIQCQVDSQVTMMFWYRQQPGQSLTLIATANQGSEATYESGFVIDKFPISRPNLTFSTLTVSNMSPEDSSIYLCSVLTGANVLTFGAGSRLTVL.

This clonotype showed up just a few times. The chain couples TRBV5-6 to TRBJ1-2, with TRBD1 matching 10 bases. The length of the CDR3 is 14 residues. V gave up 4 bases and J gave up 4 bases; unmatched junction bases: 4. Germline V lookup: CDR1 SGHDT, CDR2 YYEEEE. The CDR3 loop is CASSLTGGTYGYTF. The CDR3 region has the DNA TGTGCCAGCAGCCTGACAGGGGGCACCTATGGCTACACCTTC.

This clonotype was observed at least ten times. The CDR3, as DNA: TGTGCCAGCAGGTTCTCCGGGAGGGCCGGAGACATTCAGTACTTC. As protein: CASRFSGRAGDIQYF. The genes are TRBV12-3 or TRBV12-4 and TRBJ2-4; TRBD2 agrees at 8 bases. The CDR3 length is 15 residues. J was trimmed by 8 bases and V by 6 bases; bases with no gene match: 12.

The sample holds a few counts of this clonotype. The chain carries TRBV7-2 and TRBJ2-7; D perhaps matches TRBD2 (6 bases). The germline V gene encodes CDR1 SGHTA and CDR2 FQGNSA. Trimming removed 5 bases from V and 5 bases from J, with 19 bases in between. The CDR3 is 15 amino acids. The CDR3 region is CASSHARGKGHEQYF. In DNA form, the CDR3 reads TGTGCCAGCAGCCACGCACGGGGGAAAGGCCACGAGCAGTACTTC.

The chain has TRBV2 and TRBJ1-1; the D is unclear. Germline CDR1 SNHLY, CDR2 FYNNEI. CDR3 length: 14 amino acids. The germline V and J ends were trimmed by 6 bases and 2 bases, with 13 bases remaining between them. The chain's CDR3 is CASRGQLINTEAFF. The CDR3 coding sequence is TGTGCCAGCAGGGGCCAACTCATAAACACTGAAGCTTTCTTT.

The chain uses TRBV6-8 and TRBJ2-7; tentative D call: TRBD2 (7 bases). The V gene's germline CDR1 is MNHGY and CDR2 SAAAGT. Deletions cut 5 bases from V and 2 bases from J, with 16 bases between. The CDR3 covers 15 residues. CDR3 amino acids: CASSPTPGGAYEQYF. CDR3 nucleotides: TGTGCCAGCAGTCCTACCCCGGGGGGCGCCTACGAGCAGTACTTC.

CDR3 amino acids: CSASRDNNNEQYF. Written as DNA, the CDR3 is TGCAGTGCTAGCAGAGACAATAATAACGAGCAGTACTTC. The chain recombines TRBV20-1 with TRBJ2-7, with D unclear. Trimming left V 3 bases short and J 5 bases short, with 14 bases between. The CDR3 covers 13 residues. Per the germline V gene, CDR1 is DFQATT and CDR2 is SNEGSKA (reference sequence).